This T cell receptor (beta chain) comes out of a study of T cell changes during pregnancy in multiple sclerosis (dated by TCRdb to between 2018 and 2021). Describing the broader study: The study examined how the T cell repertoire changed over the course of pregnancy in women with multiple sclerosis.

V loses 7 bases at its end and J loses 11 bases; junction bases beyond the gene matches: 11. CDR1 and CDR2 are drawn from the germline V gene: SNHLY, FYNNEI. The CDR3, from cysteine to phenylalanine, totals 13 residues. Just the 39-base CDR3 DNA is kept, in frame starting at base 1. In the case of this clone: Which antigen it targets is not known. No much larger clone is present one base from it, and per-base qualities are unavailable.

Library method: the immunoSEQ multiplex PCR assay. Imported from immuneACCESS, the table was reduced by TCRdb to in-frame sequences with V and J called. These copies leave out some clones; in studies compared against another copy, an unresolved V gene accounts for under half, and the cause of the remainder is not known. The sample has around 130,000 clones on record, about 93% of them singletons. Together, the top ten hold 6.2% of the sample. This receptor was identified in a female donor with multiple sclerosis, enrolled in a pregnancy study. Source: peripheral blood, taken before pregnancy. The chain couples TRBV2 to TRBJ2-3, with 8 bases aligning to TRBD2. The CDR3 protein is CASKDWGLVMQYF. The bases read TGTGCCAGCAAAGACTGGGGACTAGTAATGCAGTATTTT.